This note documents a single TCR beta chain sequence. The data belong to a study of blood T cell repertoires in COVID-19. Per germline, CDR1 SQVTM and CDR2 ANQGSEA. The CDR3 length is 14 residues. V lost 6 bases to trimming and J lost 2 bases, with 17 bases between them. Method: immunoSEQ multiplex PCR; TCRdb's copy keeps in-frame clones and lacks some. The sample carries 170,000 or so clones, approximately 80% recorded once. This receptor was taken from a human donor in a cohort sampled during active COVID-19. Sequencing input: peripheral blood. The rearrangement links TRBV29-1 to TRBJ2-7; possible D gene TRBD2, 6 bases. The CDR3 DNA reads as TGCAGCGTCGAATCGGCTAGCGAGACCTACGAGCAGTACTTC. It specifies CSVESASETYEQYF.